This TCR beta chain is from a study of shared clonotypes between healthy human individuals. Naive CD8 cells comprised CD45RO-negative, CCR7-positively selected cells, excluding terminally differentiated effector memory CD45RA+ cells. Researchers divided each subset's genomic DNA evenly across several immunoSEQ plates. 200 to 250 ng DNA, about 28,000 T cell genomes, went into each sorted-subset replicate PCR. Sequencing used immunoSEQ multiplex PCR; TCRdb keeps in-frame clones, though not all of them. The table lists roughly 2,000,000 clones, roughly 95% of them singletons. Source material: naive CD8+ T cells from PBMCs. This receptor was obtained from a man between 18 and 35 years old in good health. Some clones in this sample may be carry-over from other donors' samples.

CDR3 amino acids: CSVEDPLSGRGYNEQFF. As DNA, the CDR3 is TGCAGCGTTGAAGATCCGCTTAGCGGCAGAGGGTACAATGAGCAGTTCTTC. The J gene is TRBJ2-1, the V gene TRBV29-1; tentative D call: TRBD2 (6 bases). Germline V gene sequence: CDR1 SQVTM, CDR2 ANQGSEA. This CDR3 region has 17 residues. V was clipped by 0 bases and J by 4 bases, with 19 bases between them.